The 5 T cell receptor beta chains in this list originate from one sample, sequenced in a study of spatial heterogeneity in lung cancer. TCRdb re-called the 5' RACE reads through MiXCR, storing one row per CDR3 protein. Among approximately 47,000 distinct CDR3 sequences listed, roughly 7.2% were seen once. Noted time point: sample taken at primary tumor resection. Material for sequencing was whole RNA from tumor, nontumor lung or frozen PBMC, left unsorted. The sequences come from PBMCs, collected at surgery. The receptors derive from a female donor with early-stage non-small cell lung cancer.

This clonotype was detected ten times or more. The CDR3 nucleotides read TGCGCCAGCAGCCAAGAATACAGGGCGGGATCAGATACGCAGTATTTT. Protein sequence: CASSQEYRAGSDTQYF. J is TRBJ2-3 and V is TRBV4-3, with D perhaps being TRBD1 or TRBD2 (6 bases each). CDR3 length: 16 residues. Trimming removed 0 bases from V and 4 bases from J, with 14 bases in between. Germline V CDR1 and CDR2: LGHNA, YSLEER.

This clonotype was counted between two and nine times. The chain joins TRBV7-3 to TRBJ2-5, with D perhaps TRBD2 (6 bases). The CDR3 is made up of 13 amino acids. CDR1 and CDR2 (germline): SGHTA, FQGTGA. Between the trimmed V and J ends, which lost 5 bases and 2 bases, there was a span of 9 bases. The CDR3, as DNA: TGTGCCAGCAGCCCCGGGACTCAAGAGACCCAGTACTTC. Translating gives CASSPGTQETQYF.

This clonotype was picked up a small number of times. The chain has TRBV7-2 and TRBJ2-1, with 16 bases identical to TRBD2. CDR1 is SGHTA, CDR2 FQGNSA, per germline. This CDR3 has 17 residues. Trimming took 3 bases from V and 4 from J; bases not matched to a gene: 3. CDR3 in amino acids: CASSLGLAGGTYNEQFF. The CDR3 DNA is TGTGCCAGCAGCTTGGGACTAGCGGGGGGGACTTACAATGAGCAGTTCTTC. The whole variable domain, filled in from reference TRBV7-2 and TRBJ2-1, reads GAGVSQSPSNKVTEKGKDVELRCDPISGHTALYWYRQSLGQGLEFLIYFQGNSAPDKSGLPSDRFSAERTGGSVSTLTIQRTQQEDSAVYLCASSLGLAGGTYNEQFFGPGTRLTVL.

A remark on this clonotype: A much larger clone is a single base away; this may be a read error. The chain combines TRBV12-3 or TRBV12-4 with TRBJ2-7; D call uncertain. This CDR3 region has 13 residues. V lost 4 bases and J 0 bases, leaving 7 bases between the germline ends. The CDR3 bases are TGTGCCAGCAGTTACTGCAGCTCCTACGAGCAGTACTTC. This codes for CASSYCSSYEQYF.

This clonotype was picked up many times. This chain connects TRBV20-1 to TRBJ1-1; a weak D match, TRBD1 (6 bases). The CDR3 has 14 residues. Germline values: CDR1 DFQATT, CDR2 SNEGSKA (reference sequence). V was pared by 2 bases and J by 1 base, with 11 bases between. The CDR3 DNA follows: TGCAGTGCTAGACACGACAGGTCGAACACTGAAGCTTTCTTT. The encoded protein is CSARHDRSNTEAFF.